The clone carrying this TCR beta chain has a count of ten or more. The antigen remains undetermined. This CDR3 spans 16 amino acids. Losses at the gene ends were 4 bases for V and 7 bases for J; bases not matched to a gene: 13. Germline values: CDR1 LNHDA, CDR2 SQIVND (reference sequence). This record comes from a study of breast tumors, draining lymph nodes, adjacent tissues. Study-wide findings and caveats: Tumor repertoires ranked between lymph nodes and nontumor tissue in diversity, with V and J gene preferences. Data only fit, rather than demonstrated, lymph node origin of most tumor T cells.

TCRdb ran MiXCR on the multiplex PCR reads and lists one entry per CDR3 protein. The sample records 13,000 or so distinct CDR3 sequences, around three fifths being singletons. The sequencing input was tumor-adjacent breast tissue. This TCR came from a female donor with breast cancer. Some clones in this sample may be carry-over from other donors' samples. V is TRBV19 and J is TRBJ2-5, with 9 bases lining up with TRBD2. CDR3 sequence reads: CASSTALGLASGTQYF. The CDR3 region has the DNA TGTGCCAGTAGTACGGCCTTGGGACTAGCATCGGGGACCCAGTACTTC. The entire variable domain, with the rest obtained from reference TRBV19 and TRBJ2-5, is as follows: DGGITQSPKYLFRKEGQNVTLSCEQNLNHDAMYWYRQDPGQGLRLIYYSQIVNDFQKGDIAEGYSVSREKKESFPLTVTSAQKNPTAFYLCASSTALGLASGTQYFGPGTRLLVL.